What follows are 8 T cell receptor beta chains derived from one specimen sequenced in a study of regulatory T cells in long-lasting Graves disease. Regarding time point: newly diagnosed GD, antithyroid drugs for less than 3 months. Making the TCR library involved RNA that had been extracted from PBMCs. Libraries of TCR beta came from iRepertoire HTBI primers plus Arm-PCR of CDR3 regions. TCRdb re-derived calls from the multiplex PCR reads in MiXCR, one entry per CDR3 protein. Of some 220,000 distinct CDR3 sequences in the sample, roughly 20% were seen once. A further study also used this sample, focusing on T cells in Graves' hyperthyroidism and ophthalmopathy.

Source: peripheral blood mononuclear cells (PBMCs), taken at new diagnosis, from a patient treated with antithyroid drugs. These receptors came from a woman in her 30s with Graves disease.

This clonotype appeared many times. The chain is built from TRBV10-3 and TRBJ1-5; D gene uncertain. The V end was cut by 0 bases, the J end by 1 base, with 10 bases between. The CDR3 spans 16 residues. Germline loops: CDR1 ENHRY, CDR2 SYGVKD. The CDR3 DNA reads as TGTGCCATCAGTGAGTCGGAGGGAATGAGCAATCAGCCCCAGCATTTT. As protein: CAISESEGMSNQPQHF.

This chain's CDR3 is CASSPGMFHRDRDPYTEAFF. In DNA, the CDR3 is TGTGCCAGCAGTCCGGGTATGTTCCACCGGGACAGGGACCCTTACACTGAAGCTTTCTTT. This sequence joins TRBV28 and TRBJ1-1; 9 bases are shared with TRBD1. In germline, CDR1 is MDHEN, CDR2 SYDVKM. Trimming cost V 5 bases and J 3 bases; bases outside gene matches: 22. This CDR3 contains 20 residues.

This clonotype came up many times. This rearrangement joins TRBV28 to TRBJ2-7; D is uncertain. CDR1 and CDR2 from the germline V gene are MDHEN and SYDVKM. The CDR3 sequence is 10 residues long. V lost 5 bases to trimming and J lost 9 bases, with 8 bases between them. CDR3 bases: TGTGCCAGCAGTCTCGGTCGGCAGTACTTC. Translated: CASSLGRQYF.

There are many counts of this clonotype. The V call is TRBV3-1, the J call TRBJ1-2, with D hard to call. Germline-derived CDR1 and CDR2 are LGHDT and YNNKEL (reference sequence). The CDR3 has 13 amino acids. Trimming took 2 bases from V and 5 from J, leaving 9 bases between them. DNA for the CDR3: TGTGCCAGCAGCCAATCGCGGAGGTATGGCTACACCTTC. Translation: CASSQSRRYGYTF.

This chain connects TRBV30 to TRBJ2-3; possible D gene TRBD2, 5 bases. V was trimmed by 2 bases and J by 2 bases, leaving 14 bases between them. The CDR3 spans 15 residues. Germline CDR1 is GTSNPN and CDR2 is SVGIG (reference sequence). The CDR3 is CAWSRCTGFTDTQYF. In DNA, the CDR3 is TGTGCCTGGAGTCGATGCACGGGATTCACAGATACGCAGTATTTT.

This clonotype was detected ten times or more. The chain is built from TRBV30 and TRBJ1-1; 8 bases align to TRBD1. Germline CDR1 GTSNPN, CDR2 SVGIG (reference sequence). Trimming at V came to 2 bases and at J to 2 bases, leaving 4 bases not matched to a gene. The CDR3 spans 14 residues. This CDR3 reads CAWSPDRANTEAFF. The CDR3, as DNA: TGTGCCTGGAGTCCGGACAGGGCAAACACTGAAGCTTTCTTT.

The chain combines TRBV11-2 with TRBJ2-1; D uncertain. The end of the DNA is better explained by TRBJ2-5, so the J call may be wrong. The CDR3 is 14 amino acids. Germline loops: CDR1 SGHAT, CDR2 FQNNGV. The CDR3 sequence: CASSPWANQETQYF. Here the CDR3 DNA reads TGTGCCAGCAGTCCTTGGGCCAACCAAGAGACCCAGTACTTC.

The sample holds a few counts of this clonotype. The chain employs TRBV5-1 and TRBJ2-3, with D perhaps assigned TRBD1 or TRBD2 (5 bases each). The V end lost 0 bases, the J end lost 0 bases, and 23 bases lay between the germline ends. Germline V gives CDR1 SGHRS, CDR2 YFSETQ. This CDR3 is 20 amino acids long. The CDR3 DNA is TGCGCCAGCAGCTTGGAGCCAGGGCAGCCGGGACCCGGTAGCACAGATACGCAGTATTTT. As protein: CASSLEPGQPGPGSTDTQYF.